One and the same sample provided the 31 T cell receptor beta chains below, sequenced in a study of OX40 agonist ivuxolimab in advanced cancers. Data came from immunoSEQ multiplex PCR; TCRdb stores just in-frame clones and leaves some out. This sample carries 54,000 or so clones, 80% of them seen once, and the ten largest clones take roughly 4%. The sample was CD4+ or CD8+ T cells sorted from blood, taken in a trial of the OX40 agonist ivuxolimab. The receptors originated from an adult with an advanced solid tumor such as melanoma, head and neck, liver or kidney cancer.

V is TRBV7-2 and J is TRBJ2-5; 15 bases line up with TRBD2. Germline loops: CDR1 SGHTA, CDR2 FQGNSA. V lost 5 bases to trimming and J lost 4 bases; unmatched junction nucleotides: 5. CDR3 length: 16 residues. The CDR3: CASSGGLAGGRETQYF. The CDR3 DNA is TGTGCCAGCAGCGGAGGACTAGCGGGGGGGCGAGAGACCCAGTACTTC. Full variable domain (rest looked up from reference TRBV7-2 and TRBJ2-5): GAGVSQSPSNKVTEKGKDVELRCDPISGHTALYWYRQSLGQGLEFLIYFQGNSAPDKSGLPSDRFSAERTGGSVSTLTIQRTQQEDSAVYLCASSGGLAGGRETQYFGPGTRLLVL.

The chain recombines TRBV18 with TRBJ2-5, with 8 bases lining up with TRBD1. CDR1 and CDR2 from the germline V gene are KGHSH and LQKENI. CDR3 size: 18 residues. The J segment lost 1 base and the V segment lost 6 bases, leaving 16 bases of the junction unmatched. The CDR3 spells CASSLAQSGGRFQETQYF. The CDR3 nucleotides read TGTGCCAGCTCCCTTGCGCAGTCAGGGGGCCGTTTCCAAGAGACCCAGTACTTC.

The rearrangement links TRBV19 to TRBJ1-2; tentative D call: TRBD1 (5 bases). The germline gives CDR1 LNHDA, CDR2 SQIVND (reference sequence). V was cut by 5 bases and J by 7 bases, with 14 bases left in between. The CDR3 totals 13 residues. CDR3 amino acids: CASSRGGAPGYTF. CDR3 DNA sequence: TGTGCCAGTAGTCGGGGGGGAGCGCCTGGCTACACCTTC.

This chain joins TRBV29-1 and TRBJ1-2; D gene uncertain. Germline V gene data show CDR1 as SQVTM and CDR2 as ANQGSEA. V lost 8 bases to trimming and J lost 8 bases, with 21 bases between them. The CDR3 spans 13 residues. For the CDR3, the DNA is TGCAGCATCTGGACCCCCAAGGAGAGGGGCTACACCTTC. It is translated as CSIWTPKERGYTF.

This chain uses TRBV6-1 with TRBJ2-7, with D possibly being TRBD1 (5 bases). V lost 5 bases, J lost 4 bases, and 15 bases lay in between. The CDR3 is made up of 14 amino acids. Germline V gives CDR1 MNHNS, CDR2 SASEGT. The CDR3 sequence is CASSNFGAAYEQYF. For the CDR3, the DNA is TGTGCCAGCAGTAACTTTGGGGCCGCTTACGAGCAGTACTTC.

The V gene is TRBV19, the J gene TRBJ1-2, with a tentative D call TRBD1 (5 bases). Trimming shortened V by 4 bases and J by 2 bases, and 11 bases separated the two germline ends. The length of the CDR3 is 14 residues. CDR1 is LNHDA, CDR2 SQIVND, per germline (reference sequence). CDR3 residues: CASSNQGLNYGYTF. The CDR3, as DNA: TGTGCCAGTAGTAACCAGGGACTGAACTATGGCTACACCTTC.

The CDR3 sequence: CASSVVTASYEQYF. For the CDR3, the DNA is TGTGCCAGCAGCGTAGTAACAGCCTCCTACGAGCAGTACTTC. The chain is built from TRBV7-2 and TRBJ2-7, with D hard to call. Trimming shortened V by 5 bases and J by 0 bases, and 11 bases separated the two germline ends. CDR3 length equals 14 residues. Germline V gene data show CDR1 as SGHTA and CDR2 as FQGNSA.

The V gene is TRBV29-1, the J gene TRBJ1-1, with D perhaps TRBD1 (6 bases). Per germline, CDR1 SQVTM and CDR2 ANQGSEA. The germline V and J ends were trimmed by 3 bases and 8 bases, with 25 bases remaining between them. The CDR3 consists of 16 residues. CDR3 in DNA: TGCAGCGTTGAGGGGGACACGCGACATAGGGCTATAGAAGCTTTCTTT. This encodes CSVEGDTRHRAIEAFF.

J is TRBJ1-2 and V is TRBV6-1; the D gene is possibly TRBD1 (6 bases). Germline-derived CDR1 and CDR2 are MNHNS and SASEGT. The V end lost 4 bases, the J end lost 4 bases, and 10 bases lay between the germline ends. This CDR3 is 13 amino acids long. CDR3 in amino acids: CASSGGTPYGYTF. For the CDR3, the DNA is TGTGCCAGCAGTGGCGGGACACCCTATGGCTACACCTTC.

The CDR3 here is CASSLGRGPYEQYF. Written as DNA, the CDR3 is TGCGCCAGCAGCTTGGGCAGGGGGCCGTACGAGCAGTACTTC. The chain has TRBV5-1 and TRBJ2-7; 8 nucleotides match TRBD1. Germline CDR1 SGHRS, CDR2 YFSETQ. V was clipped by 0 bases and J by 4 bases; unmatched bases: 3. CDR3 length: 14 amino acids.

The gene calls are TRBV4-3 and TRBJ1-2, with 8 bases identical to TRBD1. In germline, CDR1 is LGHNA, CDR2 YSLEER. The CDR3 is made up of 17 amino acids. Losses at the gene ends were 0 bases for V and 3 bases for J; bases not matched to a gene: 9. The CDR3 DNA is TGCGCCAGCAGCCAAGATCAGGGGGGACAGGAGGACTATGGCTACACCTTC. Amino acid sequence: CASSQDQGGQEDYGYTF.

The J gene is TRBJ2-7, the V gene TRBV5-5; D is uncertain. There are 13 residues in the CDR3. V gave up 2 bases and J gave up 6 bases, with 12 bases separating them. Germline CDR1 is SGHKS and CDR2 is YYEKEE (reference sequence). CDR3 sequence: CASSLAGLGEQYF. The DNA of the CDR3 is TGTGCCAGCAGCTTAGCCGGGTTGGGCGAGCAGTACTTC.

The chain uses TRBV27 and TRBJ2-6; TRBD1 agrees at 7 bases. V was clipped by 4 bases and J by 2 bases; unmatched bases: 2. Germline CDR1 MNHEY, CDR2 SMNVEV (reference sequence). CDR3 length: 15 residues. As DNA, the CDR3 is TGTGCCAGCAGTTCACAGGGGACTGGGGCCAACGTCCTGACTTTC. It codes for CASSSQGTGANVLTF.

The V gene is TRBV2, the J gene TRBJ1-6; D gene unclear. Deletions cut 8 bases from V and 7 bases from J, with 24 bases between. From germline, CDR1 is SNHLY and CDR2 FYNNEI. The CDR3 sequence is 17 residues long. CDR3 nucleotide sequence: TGTGCCAGCTGTATTCCCCGGGATACCATGCGAAATTCACCCCTCCACTTT. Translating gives CASCIPRDTMRNSPLHF.

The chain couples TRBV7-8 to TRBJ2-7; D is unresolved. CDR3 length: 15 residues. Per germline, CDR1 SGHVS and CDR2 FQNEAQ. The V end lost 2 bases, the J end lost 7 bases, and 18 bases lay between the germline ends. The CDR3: CASSLYQDVRREQYF. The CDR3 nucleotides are TGTGCCAGCAGCTTATATCAGGACGTTCGACGGGAGCAGTACTTC.

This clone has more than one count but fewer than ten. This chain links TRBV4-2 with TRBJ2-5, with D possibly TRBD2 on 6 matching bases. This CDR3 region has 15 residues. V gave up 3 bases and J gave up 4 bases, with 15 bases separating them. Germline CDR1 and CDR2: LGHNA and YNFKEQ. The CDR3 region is CASSHKDGGAETQYF. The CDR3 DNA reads TGTGCCAGCAGCCACAAAGATGGCGGGGCAGAGACCCAGTACTTC.

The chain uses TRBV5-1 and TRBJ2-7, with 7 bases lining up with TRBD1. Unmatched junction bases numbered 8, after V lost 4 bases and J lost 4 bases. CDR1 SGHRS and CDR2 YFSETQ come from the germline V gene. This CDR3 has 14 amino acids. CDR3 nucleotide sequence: TGCGCCAGCAGCCCCCCGGGACAGAAATACGAGCAGTACTTC. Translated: CASSPPGQKYEQYF.

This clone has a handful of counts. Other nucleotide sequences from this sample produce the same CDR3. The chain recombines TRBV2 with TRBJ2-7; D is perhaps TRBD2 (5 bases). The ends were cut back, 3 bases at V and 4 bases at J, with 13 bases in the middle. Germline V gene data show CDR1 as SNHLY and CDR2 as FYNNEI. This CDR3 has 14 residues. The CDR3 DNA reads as TGTGCCAGCAGTGAGGGAGCTGTTGGTTACGAGCAGTACTTC. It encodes CASSEGAVGYEQYF.

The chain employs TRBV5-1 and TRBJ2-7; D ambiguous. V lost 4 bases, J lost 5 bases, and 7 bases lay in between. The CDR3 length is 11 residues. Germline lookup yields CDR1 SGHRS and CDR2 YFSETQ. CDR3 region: CASSLDHEQYF. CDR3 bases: TGCGCCAGCAGCCTAGACCACGAGCAGTACTTC.

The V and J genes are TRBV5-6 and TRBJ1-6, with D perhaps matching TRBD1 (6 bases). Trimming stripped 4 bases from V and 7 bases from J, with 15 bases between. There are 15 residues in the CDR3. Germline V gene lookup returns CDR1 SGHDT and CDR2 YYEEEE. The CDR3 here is CASSRWGQRNSPLHF. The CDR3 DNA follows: TGTGCCAGCAGCCGATGGGGGCAGAGGAATTCACCCCTCCACTTT.

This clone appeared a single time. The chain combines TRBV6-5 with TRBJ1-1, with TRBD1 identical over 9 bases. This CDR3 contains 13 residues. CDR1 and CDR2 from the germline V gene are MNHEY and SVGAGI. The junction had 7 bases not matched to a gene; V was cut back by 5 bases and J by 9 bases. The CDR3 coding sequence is TGTGCCAGCAGTCCCGGGACAGGGCCGAAAGCTTTCTTT. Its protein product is CASSPGTGPKAFF.

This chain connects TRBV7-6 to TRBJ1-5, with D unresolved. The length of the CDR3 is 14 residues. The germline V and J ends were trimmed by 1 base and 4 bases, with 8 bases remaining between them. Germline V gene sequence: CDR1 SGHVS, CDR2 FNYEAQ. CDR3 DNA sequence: TGTGCCAGCAGCTTAGAGGACGGGAATCAGCCCCAGCATTTT. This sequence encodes CASSLEDGNQPQHF.

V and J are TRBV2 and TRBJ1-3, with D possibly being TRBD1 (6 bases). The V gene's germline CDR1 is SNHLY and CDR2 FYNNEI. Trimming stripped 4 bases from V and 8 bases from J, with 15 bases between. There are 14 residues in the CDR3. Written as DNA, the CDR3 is TGTGCCAGCAGTGCTGGGGGCGCGGGGTACACCATATATTTT. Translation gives CASSAGGAGYTIYF.

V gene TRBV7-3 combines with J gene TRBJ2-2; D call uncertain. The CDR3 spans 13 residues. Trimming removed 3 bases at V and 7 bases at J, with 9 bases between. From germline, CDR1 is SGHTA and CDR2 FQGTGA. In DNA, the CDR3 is TGTGCCAGCAGCTTGGACGTTTACGGGGAGCTGTTTTTT. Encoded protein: CASSLDVYGELFF.

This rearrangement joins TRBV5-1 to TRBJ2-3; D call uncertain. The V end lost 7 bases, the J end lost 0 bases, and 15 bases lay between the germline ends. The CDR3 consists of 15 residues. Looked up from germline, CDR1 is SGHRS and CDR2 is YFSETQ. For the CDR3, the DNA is TGCGCCAGCTTTGCGAGCCCTCCTAGCACAGATACGCAGTATTTT. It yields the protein CASFASPPSTDTQYF.

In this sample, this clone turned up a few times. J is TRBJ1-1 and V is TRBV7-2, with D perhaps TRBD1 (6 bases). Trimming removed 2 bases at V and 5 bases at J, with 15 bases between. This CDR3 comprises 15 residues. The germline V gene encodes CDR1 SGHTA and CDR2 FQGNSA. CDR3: CASSLKPGVTTEAFF. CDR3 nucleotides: TGTGCCAGCAGCTTAAAGCCAGGGGTTACGACTGAAGCTTTCTTT. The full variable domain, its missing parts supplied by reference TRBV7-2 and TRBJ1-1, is GAGVSQSPSNKVTEKGKDVELRCDPISGHTALYWYRQSLGQGLEFLIYFQGNSAPDKSGLPSDRFSAERTGGSVSTLTIQRTQQEDSAVYLCASSLKPGVTTEAFFGQGTRLTVV.

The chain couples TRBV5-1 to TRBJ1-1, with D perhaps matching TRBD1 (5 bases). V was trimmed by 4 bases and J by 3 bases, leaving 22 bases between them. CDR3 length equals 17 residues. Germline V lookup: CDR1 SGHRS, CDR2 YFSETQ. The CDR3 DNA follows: TGCGCCAGCAGCGGGAGGGACCCGGGGAGGAATTACACTGAAGCTTTCTTT. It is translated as CASSGRDPGRNYTEAFF.

CDR3 sequence: CASSLDRDRGPYEQYF. The CDR3 coding sequence is TGTGCCAGCAGCTTAGACAGGGACAGGGGACCCTACGAGCAGTACTTC. The genes are TRBV7-2 and TRBJ2-7, with 10 bases that match TRBD1. The CDR3 length is 16 residues. From germline, CDR1 is SGHTA and CDR2 FQGNSA. V was pared by 1 base and J by 2 bases, with 5 bases of the junction left unmatched.

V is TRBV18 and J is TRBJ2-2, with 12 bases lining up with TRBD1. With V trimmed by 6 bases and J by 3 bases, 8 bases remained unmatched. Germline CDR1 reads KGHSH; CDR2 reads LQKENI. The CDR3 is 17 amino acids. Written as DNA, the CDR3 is TGTGCCAGCTCCCCAGGGACAGGGGGCTTTCACACCGGGGAGCTGTTTTTT. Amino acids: CASSPGTGGFHTGELFF.

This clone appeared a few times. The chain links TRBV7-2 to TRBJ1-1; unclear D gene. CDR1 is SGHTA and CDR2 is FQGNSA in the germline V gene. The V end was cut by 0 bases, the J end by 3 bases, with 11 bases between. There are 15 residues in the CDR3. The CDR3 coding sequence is TGTGCCAGCAGCTTAGCTGGGGTTCGGGACACTGAAGCTTTCTTT. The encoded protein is CASSLAGVRDTEAFF.

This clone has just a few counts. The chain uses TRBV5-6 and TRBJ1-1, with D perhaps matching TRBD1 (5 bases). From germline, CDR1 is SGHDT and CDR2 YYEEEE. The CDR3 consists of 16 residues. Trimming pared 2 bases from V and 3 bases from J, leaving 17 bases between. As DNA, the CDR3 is TGTGCCAGCAGCTTACTTTCGTGGGGCAGGGACACTGAAGCTTTCTTT. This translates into CASSLLSWGRDTEAFF.